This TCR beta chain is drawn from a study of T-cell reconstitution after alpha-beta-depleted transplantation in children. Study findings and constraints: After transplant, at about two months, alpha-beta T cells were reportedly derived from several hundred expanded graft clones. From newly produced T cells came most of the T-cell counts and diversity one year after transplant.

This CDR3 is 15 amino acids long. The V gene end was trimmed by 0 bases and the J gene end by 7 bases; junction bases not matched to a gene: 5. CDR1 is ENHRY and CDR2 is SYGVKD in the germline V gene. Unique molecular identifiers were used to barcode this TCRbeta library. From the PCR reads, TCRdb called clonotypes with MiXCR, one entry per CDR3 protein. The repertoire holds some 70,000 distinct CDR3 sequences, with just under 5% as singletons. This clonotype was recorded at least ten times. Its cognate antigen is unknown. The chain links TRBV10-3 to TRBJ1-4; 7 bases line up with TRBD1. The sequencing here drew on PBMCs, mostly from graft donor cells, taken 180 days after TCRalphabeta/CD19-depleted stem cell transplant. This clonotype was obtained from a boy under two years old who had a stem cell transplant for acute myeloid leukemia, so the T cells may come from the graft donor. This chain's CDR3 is CAISESTGQGEKLFF. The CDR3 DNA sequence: TGTGCCATCAGTGAGTCGACAGGGCAGGGTGAAAAACTGTTTTTT.